The clone carrying this T cell receptor (beta chain) has a single count. The antigen remains unidentified. With a J-beta primer mix and a sample-barcoded 5' primer, a second PCR ran roughly 6 to 12 cycles. Each cDNA molecule, via a template-switch adaptor with 12 random nucleotides, was tagged. TCRdb processed the 5' RACE reads anew with MiXCR; each CDR3 protein has one entry. This table has over 600,000 distinct CDR3 sequences, approximately 53% appearing once. The length of the CDR3 is 15 residues. With 2 bases clipped from V and 4 bases from J, the junction kept 4 bases outside the gene matches. Germline lookup yields CDR1 MDHEN and CDR2 SYDVKM. Each donor gave 9 to 10 milliliters of peripheral blood. The sample originates from a study of blood T cells in healthy people across ages. For the study at large: Template switching retrieved approximately one barcoded beta molecule for each two T cells.

General study results and limits: A roughly linear age-dependent decrease characterized TCR beta diversity per million T cells.

This clonotype was sampled from a man in his forties in good health. Sequencing used blood. The rearrangement joins TRBV28 to TRBJ2-3; TRBD2 agrees at 9 bases. The CDR3 region is CASSLRGGASDTQYF. CDR3 in DNA: TGTGCCAGCAGTTTACGCGGGGGGGCATCAGATACGCAGTATTTT.